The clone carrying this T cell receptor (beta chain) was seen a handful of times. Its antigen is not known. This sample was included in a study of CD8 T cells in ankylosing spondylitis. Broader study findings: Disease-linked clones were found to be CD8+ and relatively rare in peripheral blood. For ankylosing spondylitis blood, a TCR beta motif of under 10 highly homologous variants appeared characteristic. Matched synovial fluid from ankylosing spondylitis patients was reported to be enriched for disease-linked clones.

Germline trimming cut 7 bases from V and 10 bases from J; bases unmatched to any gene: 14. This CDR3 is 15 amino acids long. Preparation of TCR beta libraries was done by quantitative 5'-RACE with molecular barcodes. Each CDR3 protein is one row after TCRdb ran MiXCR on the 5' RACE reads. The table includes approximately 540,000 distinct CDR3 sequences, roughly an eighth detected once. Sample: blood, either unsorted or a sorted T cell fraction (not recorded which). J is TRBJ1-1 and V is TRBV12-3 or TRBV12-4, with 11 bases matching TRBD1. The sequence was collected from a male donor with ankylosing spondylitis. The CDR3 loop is CASTMRTGGARGAFF. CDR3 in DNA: TGTGCCAGCACCATGAGGACAGGGGGCGCGCGGGGAGCTTTCTTT.